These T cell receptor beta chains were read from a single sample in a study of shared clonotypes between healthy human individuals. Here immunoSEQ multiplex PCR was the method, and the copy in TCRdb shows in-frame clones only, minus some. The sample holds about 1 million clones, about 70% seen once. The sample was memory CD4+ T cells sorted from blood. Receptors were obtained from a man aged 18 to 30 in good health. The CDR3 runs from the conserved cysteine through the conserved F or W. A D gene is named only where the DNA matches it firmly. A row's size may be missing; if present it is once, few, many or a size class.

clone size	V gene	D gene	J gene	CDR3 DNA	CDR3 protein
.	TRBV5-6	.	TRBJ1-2	TGTGCCAGCAGCTTCCGGGGGCGCGGGGATGGCTACACCTTC	CASSFRGRGDGYTF
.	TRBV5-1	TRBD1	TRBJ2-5	TGCGCCAGCAGCTTGGCCGCCCAGGGGGCTGGCGAGACCCAGTACTTC	CASSLAAQGAGETQYF
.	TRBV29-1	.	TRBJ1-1	TGCAGCGTCGCCGGGAAGGGGGGGAGCACTGAAGCTTTCTTT	CSVAGKGGSTEAFF
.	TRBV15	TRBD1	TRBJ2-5	TGTGCCACCAGCCGGGACAGTAAAGAGACCCAGTACTTC	CATSRDSKETQYF
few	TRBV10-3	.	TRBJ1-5	TGTGCCATCAGGGGGGATGTCGGTCAGCCCCAGCATTTT	CAIRGDVGQPQHF
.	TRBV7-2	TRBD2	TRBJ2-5	TGTGCCAGCAGCTTTAGTAGCGGGCAAGAGACCCAGTACTTC	CASSFSSGQETQYF
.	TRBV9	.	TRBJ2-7	TGTGCCAGCAGCCCTGAGGACGGGACTTCAATGTCCTACGAGCAGTACTTC	CASSPEDGTSMSYEQYF
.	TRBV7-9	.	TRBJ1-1	TGTGCCAGCAGCTCGACCCCGCAGGGTAAAACTGAAGCTTTCTTT	CASSSTPQGKTEAFF
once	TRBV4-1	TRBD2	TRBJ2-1	TGCGCCAGCAGCCAAGAAGCGGGACGCTACAATGAGCAGTTCTTC	CASSQEAGRYNEQFF
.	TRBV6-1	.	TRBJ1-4	TGTGCCAGCAGTGGTTACGGATTTAATGAAAAACTGTTTTTT	CASSGYGFNEKLFF
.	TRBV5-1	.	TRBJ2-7	TGCGCCAGCAGTCCGGCAGGGGCCTACGAGCAGTACTTC	CASSPAGAYEQYF
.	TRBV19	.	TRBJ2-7	TGTGCCAGCTCCAGGGAAGTCCCCTACGAGCAGTACTTC	CASSREVPYEQYF
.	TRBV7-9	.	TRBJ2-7	TGTGCCAGCAGCTTATACGGCGCCACCTACGAGCAGTACTTC	CASSLYGATYEQYF
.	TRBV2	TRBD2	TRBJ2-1	TGTGCCAGCAGTGAGGGGACTAGCGGCCTCTTTCAGTTCTTC	CASSEGTSGLFQFF
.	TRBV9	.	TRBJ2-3	TGTGCCAGCAGCGCGGGACTCCTCGTAACAGATACGCAGTATTTT	CASSAGLLVTDTQYF
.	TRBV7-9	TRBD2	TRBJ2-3	TGTGCCAGCAACGGGGGGGCCTTCACAGCAGATACGCAGTATTTT	CASNGGAFTADTQYF
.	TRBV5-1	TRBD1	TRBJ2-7	TGCGCCAGCAGCTTCGCAGGGGGCTTCAACGAGCAGTACTTC	CASSFAGGFNEQYF
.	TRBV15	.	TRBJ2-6	TGTGCCGTGGCCTTCTCTGGGGCCAACGTCCTGACTTTC	CAVAFSGANVLTF
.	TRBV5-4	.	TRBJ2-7	TGTGCCAGCAGCGGACCGGGACCCGCGGGGGAGCAGTACTTC	CASSGPGPAGEQYF
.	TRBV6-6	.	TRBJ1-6	TGTGCCAACAGTTACGGGCAGGGCGGCGGTTCACCCCTCCACTTT	CANSYGQGGGSPLHF
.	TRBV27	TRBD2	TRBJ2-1	TGTGCCAGCAGTATGAGCGGGAGGCCACAGAACAATGAGCAGTTCTTC	CASSMSGRPQNNEQFF
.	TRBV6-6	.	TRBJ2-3	TGTGCCAGCTTGGGCCCAGGGAATACGCAGTATTTT	CASLGPGNTQYF
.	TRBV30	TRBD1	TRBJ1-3	TGTGCCTGGAGTGGGACAGGGGGAAACACCATATATTTT	CAWSGTGGNTIYF
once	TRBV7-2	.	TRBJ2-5	TGTGCCAGCAGCTTTAGGGACGGGCAGACCCAGTACTTC	CASSFRDGQTQYF
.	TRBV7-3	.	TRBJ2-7	TGTGCCAGCAGCTTACCGACAGACATTAACGAGCAGTACTTC	CASSLPTDINEQYF
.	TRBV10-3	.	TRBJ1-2	TGTGCCATCAGTGAGTCGAATCAGGGACGTTATGGCTACACCTTC	CAISESNQGRYGYTF
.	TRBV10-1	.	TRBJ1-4	TGCGCCAGCAGTGAGTCGACGGGTAATGAAAAACTGTTTTTT	CASSESTGNEKLFF
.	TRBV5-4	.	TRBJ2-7	TGTGCCAGCAGCTCGGGACTTTTTGCCTCCTACGAGCAGTACTTC	CASSSGLFASYEQYF
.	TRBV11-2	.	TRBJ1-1	TGTGCCAGCAGCTTAGGGGCCGGACGTCCGAACACTGAAGCTTTCTTT	CASSLGAGRPNTEAFF
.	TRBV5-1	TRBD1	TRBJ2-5	TGCGCCAGCAGCCAAACCGGGACAGGGGGCAAGAAGACCCAGTACTTC	CASSQTGTGGKKTQYF
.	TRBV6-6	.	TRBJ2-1	TGTGCCAGCGTTTTCCCCCCCAATGAGCAGTTCTTC	CASVFPPNEQFF
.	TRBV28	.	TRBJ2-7	TGTGCCAGCAGTTTGGCGAAACTCTCGGGGGAGCAGTACTTC	CASSLAKLSGEQYF
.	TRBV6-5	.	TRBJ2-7	TGTGCCAGCAGGGCTTTATCCTACGAGCAGTACTTC	CASRALSYEQYF
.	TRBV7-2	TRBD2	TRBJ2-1	TGTGCCAGCAGCTTAGCCAGCGGGAAATACAATGAGCAGTTCTTC	CASSLASGKYNEQFF
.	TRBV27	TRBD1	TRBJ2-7	TGTGCCAGCAGTTCCATTAGCCCGACAGGGAACGAGCAGTACTTC	CASSSISPTGNEQYF
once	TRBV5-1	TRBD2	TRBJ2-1	TGCGCCAGCAGCCCTGGCGGGAGGGCCCTCAATGAGCAGTTCTTC	CASSPGGRALNEQFF
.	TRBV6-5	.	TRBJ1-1	TGTGCCAGCAGTTTCACGGACTGGAACACTGAAGCTTTCTTT	CASSFTDWNTEAFF
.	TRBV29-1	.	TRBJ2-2	TGCAGCGTACATTCCAGGTGGAACCTTAACACCGGGGAGCTGTTTTTT	CSVHSRWNLNTGELFF
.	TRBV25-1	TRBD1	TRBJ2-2	TGTGCCAGCAGTGGACCCACAGGGGACACCGGGGAGCTGTTTTTT	CASSGPTGDTGELFF
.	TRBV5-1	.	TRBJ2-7	TGCGCCACCTCCCCTGGTGGGGGGGGCCGTGGCGAGCAGTACTTC	CATSPGGGGRGEQYF
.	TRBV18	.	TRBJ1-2	TGTGCCAGCTCACCACCGAAACCAACGTCTAACTATGGCTACACCTTC	CASSPPKPTSNYGYTF
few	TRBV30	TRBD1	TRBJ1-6	TGTGCCTGGAGCGGGACAGGGAGCTCACCCCTCCACTTT	CAWSGTGSSPLHF
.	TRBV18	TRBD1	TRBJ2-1	TGTGCCAGCTCATCCGGACAGGGGAATGAGCAGTTCTTC	CASSSGQGNEQFF
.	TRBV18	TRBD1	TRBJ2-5	TGTGCCAGCTCACCACCGGGACAGAAAGAGACCCAGTACTTC	CASSPPGQKETQYF
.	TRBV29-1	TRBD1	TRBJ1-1	TGTCGCGCAGGGGGCGCGAACACTGAAGCTTTCTTT	CRAGGANTEAFF
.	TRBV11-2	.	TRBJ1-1	TGTGCCAGCAGCCCACAGGGTTCGGCCACTGAAGCTTTCTTT	CASSPQGSATEAFF